This TCR beta chain was observed in a study of early T cells in non-severe SARS-CoV-2 infection (dated by TCRdb to the early 2020s). Concerning the study at large: TCR sequencing used bulk RNA from unsorted whole blood, so alpha and beta chains could not be paired.

The receptor library was made with 5' RACE. The listed sequencing device is NextSeq 500. In the TCR library protocol, unique molecular identifiers were attached to individual cDNA molecules to correct for PCR bias and sequencing error. Both TCR alpha and beta chains were sequenced, and tight co-correlation was observed between alpha and beta sequence abundances in each sample. As for the authors' bioinformatics: Decombinator V4 was used to annotate TCR sequences for V gene, J gene and CDR3. Expanded TCRs were defined as changing significantly between any two time points under a Poisson model with p below 0.0001. TCR abundances were normalised to the total number of TCRs sequenced in each sample and reported as counts per million. MAIT TCRs were defined by TRAV1-2 paired with TRAJ12, TRAJ20 or TRAJ33, and iNKT TCRs by TRAV10 paired with TRAJ18. A search of VDJdb, accessed on 1 November 2021, was run for TCRs annotated to CMV, EBV and SARS-CoV-2, with TCRs annotated for multiple antigens excluded. The raw public reads went through TCRdb reprocessing: fastp at Q25, MiXCR clone calling, in-frame beta chains kept. Every distinct CDR3 protein forms one entry, paired with its most common genes and DNA. The V and J calls here are based on TCRdb, not the publication. This sample has about 44,000 distinct CDR3 sequences in its table, and around a quarter of those were observed once. Approximately 4.5% of the sample lies in the top ten.

Broader findings and caveats from the paper: VDJdb matching was skewed toward anti-spike CD8 responses and likely underestimated virus-specific expansions by missing private and CD4 specificities.

The CDR3 runs 12 amino acids, cysteine and phenylalanine included. The DNA shown is the 36-base CDR3, in frame from base 1. CDR1 is given as SGDLS and CDR2 as YYNGEE, both from the germline V gene. A distance of 8 bases separates the germline ends of V and J, which lose 3 bases and 4 bases respectively. Set within a cohort of healthcare workers in London, UK, this nested case-control study involved weekly PCR testing of nasopharyngeal swabs along with blood sampling. Healthcare workers were recruited during the week of the UK lockdown, between 23 and 31 March 2020, and followed weekly for up to about 15 weeks. As for this clonotype: No antigen is known for it. Base qualities are not provided; no much larger clone lies one nucleotide away.

The chain couples TRBV9 to TRBJ2-7, with the D gene uncertain. The receptor was isolated from an adult who was a healthcare worker with PCR-confirmed SARS-CoV-2 infection or an uninfected control (not recorded which). The sample consisted of whole blood, taken at baseline. This receptor carries the CDR3 CASSGRPYEQYF. The nucleotide sequence is given as TGTGCCAGCAGCGGGCGACCTTACGAGCAGTACTTC.